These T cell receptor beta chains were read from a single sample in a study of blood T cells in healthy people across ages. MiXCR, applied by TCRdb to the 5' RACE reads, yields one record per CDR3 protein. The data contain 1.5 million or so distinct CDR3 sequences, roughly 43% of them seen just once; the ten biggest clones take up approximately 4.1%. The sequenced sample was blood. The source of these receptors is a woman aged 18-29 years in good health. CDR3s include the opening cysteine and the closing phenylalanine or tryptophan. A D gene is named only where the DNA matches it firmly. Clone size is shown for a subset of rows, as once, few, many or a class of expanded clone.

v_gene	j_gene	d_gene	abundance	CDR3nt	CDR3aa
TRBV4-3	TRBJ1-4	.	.	TGCGCCAGCAGCCAGGCGATTCTACAGGGAGTAGGTGAAAAACTGTTTTTT	CASSQAILQGVGEKLFF
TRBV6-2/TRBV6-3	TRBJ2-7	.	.	TGTGCCAGCAGTTCCAATAGCGTCTTGGCCTACGAGCAGTACTTC	CASSSNSVLAYEQYF
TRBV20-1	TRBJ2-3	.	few	TGCAGTGCTAGCCAATCGGAAGGCACAGATACGCAGTATTTT	CSASQSEGTDTQYF
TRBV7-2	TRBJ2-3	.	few	TGTGCCAGCAGCCCCTCAATTAGGGATACGCAGTATTTT	CASSPSIRDTQYF
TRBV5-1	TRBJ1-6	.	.	TGCGCCAGCAGCTTGGAACGCGGCAGGGGTATTTCACCCCTCCACTTT	CASSLERGRGISPLHF
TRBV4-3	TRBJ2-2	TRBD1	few	TGCGCCAGCAGCCAGGCCAGGGGGCGCGGGACCGGGGAGCTGTTTTTT	CASSQARGRGTGELFF
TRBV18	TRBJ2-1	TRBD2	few	TGTGCCAGCTCACCACCGCGAGCGGGAGTAAATGAGCAGTTCTTC	CASSPPRAGVNEQFF
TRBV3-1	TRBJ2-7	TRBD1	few	TGTGCCAGCAGCCAAGACCCAGGGGGTTCCTACGAGCAGTACTTC	CASSQDPGGSYEQYF
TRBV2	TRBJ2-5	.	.	TGTGCCAGCAGTGACCAGGACCAAGAGACCCAGTACTTC	CASSDQDQETQYF
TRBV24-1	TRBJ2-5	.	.	TGTGCCACCAGCCACGGAGAGACCCAGTACTTC	CATSHGETQYF
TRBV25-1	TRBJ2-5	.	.	TGTGCCAGCAGCGACGTTGGTCCGGGGGCGGAGACCCAGTACTTC	CASSDVGPGAETQYF
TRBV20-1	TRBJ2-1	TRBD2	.	TGCAGTGCTGAGCTGGGGGGGATCTACAATGAGCAGTTCTTC	CSAELGGIYNEQFF
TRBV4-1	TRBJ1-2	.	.	TGCGCCAGCAGCCTACGCTGGCCAGCGTCTAACTATGGCTACACCTTC	CASSLRWPASNYGYTF
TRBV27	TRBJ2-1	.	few	TGTGCCAGCAGTTTTCCCGCAGACAATGAGCAGTTCTTC	CASSFPADNEQFF
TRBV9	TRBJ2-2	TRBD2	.	TGTGCCAGCAGCGGACATTGGGCTAGCGGGATGAACACCGGGGAGCTGTTTTTT	CASSGHWASGMNTGELFF
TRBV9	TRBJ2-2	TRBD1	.	TGTGCCAGCAGCGTAGAAGGGGGCCGGACCGGGGAGCTGTTTTTT	CASSVEGGRTGELFF
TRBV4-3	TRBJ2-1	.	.	TGCGCCAGCAGCCAAGAACGGGGGCTTGCCTACGAGCAGTTCTTC	CASSQERGLAYEQFF
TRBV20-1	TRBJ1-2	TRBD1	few	TGCAGTGCTAGAGATCCGGGACAGAGTGTCTATGGCTACACCTTC	CSARDPGQSVYGYTF
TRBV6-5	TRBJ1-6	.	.	TGTGCCAGCAGTTACTCATCGATCTCTAATTCACCCCTCCACTTT	CASSYSSISNSPLHF
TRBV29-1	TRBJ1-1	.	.	TGCAGCGTTGAAGATATCGGGTCGGCTGGCGAAGCTTTCTTT	CSVEDIGSAGEAFF
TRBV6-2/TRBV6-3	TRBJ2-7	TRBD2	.	TGTGCCACAGTGCCGGGAGGAGCCTACGAGCAGTACTTC	CATVPGGAYEQYF
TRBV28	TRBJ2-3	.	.	TGTGCCAGCAGTTTATTTTCCCAGGGTGATACGCAGTATTTT	CASSLFSQGDTQYF
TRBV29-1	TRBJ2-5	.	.	TGCAGCGTTGAGTCAGGGGTGGAGACCCAGTACTTC	CSVESGVETQYF
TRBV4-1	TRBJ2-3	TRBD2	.	TGCGCCAGCAGCCAAACCCACAGGGCTAGCGGGAGTGCAGATACGCAGTATTTT	CASSQTHRASGSADTQYF
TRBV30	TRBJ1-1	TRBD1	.	TGTGCCTCAGGGGGCGACATGAACACTGAAGCTTTCTTT	CASGGDMNTEAFF
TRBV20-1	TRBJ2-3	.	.	TGCAGTGCTAGAGTTTTTGATACGCAGTATTTT	CSARVFDTQYF
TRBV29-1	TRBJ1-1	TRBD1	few	TGCAGCGCCACACAGGGGACCGACGAAGCTTTCTTT	CSATQGTDEAFF
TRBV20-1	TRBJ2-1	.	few	TGCAGTGCAGAGAATGGGGGCGATGAGCAGTTCTTC	CSAENGGDEQFF
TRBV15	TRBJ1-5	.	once	TGTGCCACCAGCGTCGGGGGTCAGCCCCAGCATTTT	CATSVGGQPQHF
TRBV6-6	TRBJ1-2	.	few	TGTGCCAGCAGTTACTCAGACAGGTCTAACTATGGCTACACCTTC	CASSYSDRSNYGYTF
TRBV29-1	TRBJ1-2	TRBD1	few	TGCAGCGTTGAAAGAGGCCCGGGACAGGGGAAAGCTGGCTACACCTTC	CSVERGPGQGKAGYTF
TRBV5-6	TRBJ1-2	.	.	TGTGCCAGCAGCTACCCTTCAGGGACGGTGTTCTATGGCTACACCTTC	CASSYPSGTVFYGYTF
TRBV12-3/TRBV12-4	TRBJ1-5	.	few	TGTGCCAGCAGGGAAGGACAGAGCAATCAGCCCCAGCATTTT	CASREGQSNQPQHF
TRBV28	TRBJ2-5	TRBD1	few	TGTGCCAGCAGTTCCCGCTACTTGGACAGGGGAAGGGAGACCCAGTACTTC	CASSSRYLDRGRETQYF
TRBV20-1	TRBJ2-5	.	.	TGCAGTGCTAGTTCTTCCGCTGGGACCCAGTACTTC	CSASSSAGTQYF
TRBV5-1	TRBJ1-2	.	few	TGCGCCAGCAGCGCGGGGACAAGTCATTCTTATGGCTACACCTTC	CASSAGTSHSYGYTF
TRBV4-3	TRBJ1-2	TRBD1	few	TGCGCCAGCAGCCAAGGGGACAGGGTCGGAGGCTACACCTTC	CASSQGDRVGGYTF
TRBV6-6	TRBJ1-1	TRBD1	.	TGTGCCAGCAGAGCTTGGGACAGGGAGTCGGATGCTTTCTTT	CASRAWDRESDAFF
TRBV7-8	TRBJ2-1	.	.	TGTGCCAGCAGCTTAAGGACCCACGAGGACTACAATGAGCAGTTCTTC	CASSLRTHEDYNEQFF
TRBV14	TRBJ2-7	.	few	TGTGCCAGCAGCCAAGATCAACGACAGCACTACGAGCAGTACTTC	CASSQDQRQHYEQYF
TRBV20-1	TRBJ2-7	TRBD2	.	TGCAGTGCTAGCCTAGCGGAGACTTACTACGAGCAGTACTTC	CSASLAETYYEQYF
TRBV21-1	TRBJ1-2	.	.	TGTGCCAGCAGTAAAATAGGGGACAGGGAAAAAAACTATGGCTACACCTTC	CASSKIGDREKNYGYTF
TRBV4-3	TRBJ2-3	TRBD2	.	TGCGCCAGCAGCCGCCATCTAGCGGGAGAAGGTCGCGCAGATACGCAGTATTTT	CASSRHLAGEGRADTQYF
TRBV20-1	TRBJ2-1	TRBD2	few	TGCAGTGCTAGAGATGGCAAGACTAGCGGTTACAATGAGCAGTTCTTC	CSARDGKTSGYNEQFF
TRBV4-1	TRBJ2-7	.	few	TGCGCCAGCAGCCAAAAGGGCGAGCAGTACTTC	CASSQKGEQYF